Listed here are 8 T cell receptor beta chains from one sample, sequenced in a study of cytomegalovirus exposure and HLA in healthy donors. The PCR employed 60 Vbeta primers together with 13 Jbeta primers. Sequencing was performed with immunoSEQ multiplex PCR; in TCRdb, only in-frame clones are kept and a portion is missing. The table lists just over 150,000 clones, less than 90% of them singletons. The sequenced material came from PBMCs. The receptors derive from a woman under 30 in good health and CMV-seronegative.

The chain is built from TRBV4-2 and TRBJ2-3; perhaps TRBD2 as D (7 bases). This CDR3 has 16 residues. Germline assignment: CDR1 LGHNA and CDR2 YNFKEQ. V was clipped by 0 bases and J by 5 bases, with 15 bases between them. The CDR3 bases are TGTGCCAGCAGCCAAGATCGGAGGGGGGGCGAAGATACGCAGTATTTT. Translated: CASSQDRRGGEDTQYF.

This clone was counted a few times. The chain combines TRBV6-1 with TRBJ2-1, with 8 positions matching TRBD2. The junction had 4 bases not matched to a gene; V was cut back by 1 base and J by 5 bases. This CDR3 has 15 residues. Germline CDR1 MNHNS, CDR2 SASEGT. The CDR3: CASSEVSGTNNEQFF. CDR3 bases: TGTGCCAGCAGTGAAGTTAGCGGGACTAACAATGAGCAGTTCTTC.

This chain links TRBV9 with TRBJ1-1, with 9 bases identical to TRBD1. V was clipped by 3 bases and J by 1 base; unmatched bases: 4. Per germline, CDR1 SGDLS and CDR2 YYNGEE. The CDR3 consists of 15 residues. The CDR3 region has the DNA TGTGCCAGCAGCGCCGGACAGGGGACGAACACTGAAGCTTTCTTT. Protein sequence: CASSAGQGTNTEAFF. Full variable domain (outside the CDR3, taken from reference TRBV9 and TRBJ1-1): DSGVTQTPKHLITATGQRVTLRCSPRSGDLSVYWYQQSLDQGLQFLIQYYNGEERAKGNILERFSAQQFPDLHSELNLSSLELGDSALYFCASSAGQGTNTEAFFGQGTRLTVV.

The chain uses TRBV10-2 and TRBJ2-1; tentative D call: TRBD2 (5 bases). The CDR3 is 14 residues long. Looked up from germline, CDR1 is WSHSY and CDR2 is SAAADI. Trimming took 5 bases from V and 3 from J, leaving 11 bases between them. The CDR3 region has the DNA TGCGCCAGCAGTAAAAGCGGCGGCTACAATGAGCAGTTCTTC. Translated: CASSKSGGYNEQFF.

CDR3 in amino acids: CATSRVPTSGLSYEQYF. CDR3 DNA: TGTGCCACCAGCAGAGTCCCGACTAGCGGGCTTTCCTACGAGCAGTACTTC. The chain carries TRBV15 and TRBJ2-7; 10 nucleotides align to TRBD2. This CDR3 is built from 17 residues. Losses at the gene ends were 1 base for V and 1 base for J; bases not matched to a gene: 7. Germline assignment: CDR1 LNHNV and CDR2 YYDKDF (reference sequence). The whole variable domain, filled in from reference TRBV15 and TRBJ2-7, reads DAMVIQNPRYQVTQFGKPVTLSCSQTLNHNVMYWYQQKSSQAPKLLFHYYDKDFNNEADTPDNFQSRRPNTSFCFLDIRSPGLGDTAMYLCATSRVPTSGLSYEQYFGPGTRLTVT.

This clone was recorded once. The V gene is TRBV23-1, the J gene TRBJ2-7; D not resolved. TRBV23-1 is an ORF for which the function is uncertain. The CDR3 totals 10 residues. The ends were cut back, 11 bases at V and 6 bases at J, with 11 bases in the middle. The CDR3 is CALSRCEQYF. Here the CDR3 DNA reads TGCGCCCTGAGCAGGTGCGAGCAGTACTTC.

The J gene is TRBJ2-5, the V gene TRBV4-1; TRBD1 matches at 7 bases. Germline CDR1 reads MGHRA; CDR2 reads YSYEKL. After removal of 4 bases from V and 1 base from J, the junction contained 3 bases not matched to a gene. This CDR3 is built from 14 residues. The CDR3 DNA sequence: TGCGCCAGCAGCCTACAGGGGTTCCAAGAGACCCAGTACTTC. Protein product: CASSLQGFQETQYF.

CDR3 residues: CASNKGQEASEAFF. CDR3 coding DNA: TGTGCCAGCAACAAGGGACAGGAGGCAAGTGAAGCTTTCTTT. The V call is TRBV27, the J call TRBJ1-1; TRBD1 aligns across 8 bases. Germline V gives CDR1 MNHEY, CDR2 SMNVEV (reference sequence). With 7 bases clipped from V and 7 bases from J, the junction kept 11 bases outside the gene matches. There are 14 residues in the CDR3.